This TCR beta chain was sequenced for a study of cytomegalovirus exposure and HLA in healthy donors. In regard to this clone: Its antigen is unidentified.

Whole-study findings and limits: Researchers catalogued approximately 170 TCR beta chains as cytomegalovirus-associated.

PCR primers comprised 60 Vbeta and 13 Jbeta primers. Here immunoSEQ multiplex PCR was the method, and the copy in TCRdb shows in-frame clones only, minus some. The sample's table shows about 130,000 clones. Trimming took off 3 bases at V and 6 bases at J, with 15 bases between the two ends. Germline CDR1 reads LGHNA; CDR2 reads YSLEER. There are 16 residues in the CDR3. This receptor was identified in a man aged 18 to 35 in good health and CMV-seronegative. This chain connects TRBV4-3 to TRBJ1-6; D ambiguous. Sequencing was performed on PBMCs. The CDR3 nucleotides read TGCGCCAGCAGCCAGCTTGCTCCTGGAGGTAATTCACCCCTCCACTTT. Its protein is CASSQLAPGGNSPLHF.